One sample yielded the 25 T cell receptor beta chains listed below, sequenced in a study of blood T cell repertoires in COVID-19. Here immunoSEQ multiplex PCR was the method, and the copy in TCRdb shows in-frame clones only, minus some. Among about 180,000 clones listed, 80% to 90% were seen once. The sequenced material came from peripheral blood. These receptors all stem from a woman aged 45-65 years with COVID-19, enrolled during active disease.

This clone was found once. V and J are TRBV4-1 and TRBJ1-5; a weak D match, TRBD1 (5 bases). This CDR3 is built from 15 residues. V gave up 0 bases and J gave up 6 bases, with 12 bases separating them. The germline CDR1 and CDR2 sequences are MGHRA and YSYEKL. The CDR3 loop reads CASSQDVTGGQPQHF. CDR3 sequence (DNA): TGCGCCAGCAGCCAAGATGTAACCGGGGGTCAGCCCCAGCATTTT.

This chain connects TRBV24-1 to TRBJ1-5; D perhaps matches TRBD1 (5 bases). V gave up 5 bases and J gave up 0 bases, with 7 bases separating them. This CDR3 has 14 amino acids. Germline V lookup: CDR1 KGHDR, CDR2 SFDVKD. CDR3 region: CATSGGGSNQPQHF. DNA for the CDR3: TGTGCCACCAGTGGGGGGGGTAGCAATCAGCCCCAGCATTTT.

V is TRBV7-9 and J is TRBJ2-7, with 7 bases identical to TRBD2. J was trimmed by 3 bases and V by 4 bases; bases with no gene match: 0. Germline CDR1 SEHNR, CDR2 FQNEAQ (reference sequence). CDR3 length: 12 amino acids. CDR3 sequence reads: CASSWGGYEQYF. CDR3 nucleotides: TGTGCCAGCAGCTGGGGGGGCTACGAGCAGTACTTC.

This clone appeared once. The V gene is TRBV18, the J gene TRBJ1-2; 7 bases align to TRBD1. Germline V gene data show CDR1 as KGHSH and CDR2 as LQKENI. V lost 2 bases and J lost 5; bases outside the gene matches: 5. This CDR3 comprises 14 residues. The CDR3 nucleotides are TGTGCCAGCTCACCATCGGACAGGAGTTATGGCTACACCTTC. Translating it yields CASSPSDRSYGYTF.

Here the CDR3 DNA reads TGTGCCAGCAGCGACACAGGGGGCGCCTATGGCTACACCTTC. This codes for CASSDTGGAYGYTF. The genes are TRBV2 and TRBJ1-2, with TRBD1 matching over 9 bases. Looked up from germline, CDR1 is SNHLY and CDR2 is FYNNEI. The CDR3 runs to 14 residues. After removal of 6 bases from V and 4 bases from J, the junction contained 6 bases not matched to a gene.

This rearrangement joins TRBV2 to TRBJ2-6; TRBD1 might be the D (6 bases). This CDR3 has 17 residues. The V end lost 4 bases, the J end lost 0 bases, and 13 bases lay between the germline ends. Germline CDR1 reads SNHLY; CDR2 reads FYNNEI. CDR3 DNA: TGTGCCAGCAGTGGGACAGAATATTACTCTGGGGCCAACGTCCTGACTTTC. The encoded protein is CASSGTEYYSGANVLTF.

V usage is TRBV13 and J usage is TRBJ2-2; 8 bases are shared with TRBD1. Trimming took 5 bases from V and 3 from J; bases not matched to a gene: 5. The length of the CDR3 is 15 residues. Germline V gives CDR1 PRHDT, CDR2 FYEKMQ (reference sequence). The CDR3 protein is CASSARDRHTGELFF. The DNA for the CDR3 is TGTGCCAGCAGCGCCCGGGACAGGCACACCGGGGAGCTGTTTTTT.

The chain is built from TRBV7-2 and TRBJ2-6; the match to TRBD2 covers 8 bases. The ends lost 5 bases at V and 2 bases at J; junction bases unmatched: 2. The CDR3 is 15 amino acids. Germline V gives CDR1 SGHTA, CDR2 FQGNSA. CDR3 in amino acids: CASSPGGAGANVLTF. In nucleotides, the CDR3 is TGTGCCAGCAGCCCCGGGGGGGCTGGGGCCAACGTCCTGACTTTC. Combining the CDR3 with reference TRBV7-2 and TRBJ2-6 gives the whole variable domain GAGVSQSPSNKVTEKGKDVELRCDPISGHTALYWYRQSLGQGLEFLIYFQGNSAPDKSGLPSDRFSAERTGGSVSTLTIQRTQQEDSAVYLCASSPGGAGANVLTFGAGSRLTVL.

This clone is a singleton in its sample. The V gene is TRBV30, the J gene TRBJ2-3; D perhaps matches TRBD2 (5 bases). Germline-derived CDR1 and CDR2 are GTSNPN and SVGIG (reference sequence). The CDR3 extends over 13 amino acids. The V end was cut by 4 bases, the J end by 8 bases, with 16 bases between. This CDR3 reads CAWTLTSGGTQYF. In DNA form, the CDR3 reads TGTGCCTGGACCTTAACTTCTGGAGGTACGCAGTATTTT.

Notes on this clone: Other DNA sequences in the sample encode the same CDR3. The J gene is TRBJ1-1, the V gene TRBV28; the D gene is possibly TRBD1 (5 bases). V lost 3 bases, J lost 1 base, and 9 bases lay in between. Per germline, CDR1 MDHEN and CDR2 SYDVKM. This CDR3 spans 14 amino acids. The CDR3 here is CASSLETGNTEAFF. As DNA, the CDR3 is TGTGCCAGCAGTTTGGAAACAGGGAACACTGAAGCTTTCTTT.

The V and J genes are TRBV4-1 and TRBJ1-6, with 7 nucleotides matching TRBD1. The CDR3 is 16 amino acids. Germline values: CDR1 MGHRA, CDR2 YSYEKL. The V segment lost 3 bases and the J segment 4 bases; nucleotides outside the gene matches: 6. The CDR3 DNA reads TGCGCCAGCAGCCACGAAACAGGGGAATATAATTCACCCCTCCACTTT. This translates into CASSHETGEYNSPLHF.

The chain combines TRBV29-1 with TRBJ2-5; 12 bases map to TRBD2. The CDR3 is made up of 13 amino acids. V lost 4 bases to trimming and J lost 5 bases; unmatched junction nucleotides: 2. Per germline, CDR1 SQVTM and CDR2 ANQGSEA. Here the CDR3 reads CSVGTSGVETQYF. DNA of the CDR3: TGCAGCGTTGGGACTAGCGGGGTGGAGACCCAGTACTTC.

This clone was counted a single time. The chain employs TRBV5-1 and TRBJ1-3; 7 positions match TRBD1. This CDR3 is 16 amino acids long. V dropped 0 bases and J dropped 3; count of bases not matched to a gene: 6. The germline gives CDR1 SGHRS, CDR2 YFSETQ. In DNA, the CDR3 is TGCGCCAGCAGCTTGGGGCAGGGGGTTTATGGAAACACCATATATTTT. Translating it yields CASSLGQGVYGNTIYF. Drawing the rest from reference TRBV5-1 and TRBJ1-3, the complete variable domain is KAGVTQTPRYLIKTRGQQVTLSCSPISGHRSVSWYQQTPGQGLQFLFEYFSETQRNKGNFPGRFSGRQFSNSRSEMNVSTLELGDSALYLCASSLGQGVYGNTIYFGEGSWLTVV.

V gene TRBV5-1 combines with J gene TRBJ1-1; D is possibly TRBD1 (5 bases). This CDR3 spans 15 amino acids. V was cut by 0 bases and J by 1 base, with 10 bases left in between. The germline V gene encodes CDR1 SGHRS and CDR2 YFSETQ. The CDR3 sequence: CASSLDGAENTEAFF. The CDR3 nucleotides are TGCGCCAGCAGCTTGGATGGGGCGGAGAACACTGAAGCTTTCTTT.

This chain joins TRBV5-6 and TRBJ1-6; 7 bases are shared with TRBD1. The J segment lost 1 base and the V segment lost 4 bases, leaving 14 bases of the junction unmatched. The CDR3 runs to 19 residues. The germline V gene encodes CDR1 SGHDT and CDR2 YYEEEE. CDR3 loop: CASSLSGVQGPSYNSPLHF. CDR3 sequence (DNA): TGTGCCAGCAGCCTATCCGGGGTACAGGGGCCTTCCTATAATTCACCCCTCCACTTT.

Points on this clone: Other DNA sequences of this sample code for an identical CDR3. In DNA, the CDR3 is TGCGCCAGCAGCTTGGGGACAGCCACAGATACGCAGTATTTT. Protein product: CASSLGTATDTQYF. The rearrangement links TRBV5-1 to TRBJ2-3, with D possibly TRBD1 on 6 matching bases. Trimming removed 0 bases from V and 2 bases from J, with 7 bases in between. Germline V gene sequence: CDR1 SGHRS, CDR2 YFSETQ. This CDR3 has 14 amino acids.

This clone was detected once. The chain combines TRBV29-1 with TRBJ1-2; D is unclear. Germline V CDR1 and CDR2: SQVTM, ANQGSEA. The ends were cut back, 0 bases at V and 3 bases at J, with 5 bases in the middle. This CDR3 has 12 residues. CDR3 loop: CSVEESYYGYTF. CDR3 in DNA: TGCAGCGTTGAAGAGAGTTACTATGGCTACACCTTC.

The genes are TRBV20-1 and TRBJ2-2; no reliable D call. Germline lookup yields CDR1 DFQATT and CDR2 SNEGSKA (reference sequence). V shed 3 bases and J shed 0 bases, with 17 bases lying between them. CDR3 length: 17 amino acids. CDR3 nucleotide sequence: TGCAGTGCTAGTAGAGAGCTCGCCGTCTCGAACACCGGGGAGCTGTTTTTT. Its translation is CSASRELAVSNTGELFF.

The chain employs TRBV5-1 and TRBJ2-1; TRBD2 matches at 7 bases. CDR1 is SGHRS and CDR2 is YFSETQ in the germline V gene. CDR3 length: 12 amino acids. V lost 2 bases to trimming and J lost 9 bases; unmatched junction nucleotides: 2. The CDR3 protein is CASSFTSVEQFF. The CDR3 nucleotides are TGCGCCAGCAGCTTTACTAGCGTTGAGCAGTTCTTC.

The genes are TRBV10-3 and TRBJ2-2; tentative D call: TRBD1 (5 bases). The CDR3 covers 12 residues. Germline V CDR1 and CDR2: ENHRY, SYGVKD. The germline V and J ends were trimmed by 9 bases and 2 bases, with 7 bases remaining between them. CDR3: CAITGNTGELFF. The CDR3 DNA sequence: TGTGCCATAACAGGAAACACCGGGGAGCTGTTTTTT.

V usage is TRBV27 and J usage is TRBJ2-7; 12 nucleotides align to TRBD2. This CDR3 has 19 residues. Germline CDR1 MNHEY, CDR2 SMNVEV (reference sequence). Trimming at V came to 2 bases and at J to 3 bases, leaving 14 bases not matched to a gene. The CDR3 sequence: CASSLVRLAGAETHYEQYF. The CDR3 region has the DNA TGTGCCAGCAGTTTAGTGCGACTAGCGGGGGCAGAAACTCACTACGAGCAGTACTTC.

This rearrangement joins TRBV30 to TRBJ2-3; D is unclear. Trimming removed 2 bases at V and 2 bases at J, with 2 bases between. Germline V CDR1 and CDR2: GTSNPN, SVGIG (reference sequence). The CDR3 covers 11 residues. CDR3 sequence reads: CAWSLTDTQYF. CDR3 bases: TGTGCCTGGAGTCTCACAGATACGCAGTATTTT.

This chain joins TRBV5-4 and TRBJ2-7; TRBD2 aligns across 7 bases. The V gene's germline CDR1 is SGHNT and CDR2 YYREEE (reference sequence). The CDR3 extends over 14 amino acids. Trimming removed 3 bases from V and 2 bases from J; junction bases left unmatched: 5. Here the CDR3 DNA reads TGTGCCAGCAGCTCACACGGGGGGACCTACGAGCAGTACTTC. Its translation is CASSSHGGTYEQYF. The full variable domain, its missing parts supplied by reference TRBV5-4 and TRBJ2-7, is ETGVTQSPTHLIKTRGQQVTLRCSSQSGHNTVSWYQQALGQGPQFIFQYYREEENGRGNFPPRFSGLQFPNYSSELNVNALELDDSALYLCASSSHGGTYEQYFGPGTRLTVT.

CDR3 loop: CASSLGGVGNQPQHF. The CDR3 DNA is TGCGCCAGCAGCTTGGGCGGGGTCGGCAATCAGCCCCAGCATTTT. This rearrangement joins TRBV5-1 to TRBJ1-5; the D is unclear. The V end was cut by 0 bases, the J end by 2 bases, with 9 bases between. CDR1 is SGHRS, CDR2 YFSETQ, per germline. The CDR3 is 15 residues long.

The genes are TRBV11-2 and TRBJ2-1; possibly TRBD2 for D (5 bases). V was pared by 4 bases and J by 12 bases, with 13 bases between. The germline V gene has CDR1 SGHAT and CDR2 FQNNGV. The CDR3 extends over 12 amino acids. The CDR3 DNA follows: TGTGCCAGCAGCTATAGTCCGGGGATGCAGTTCTTC. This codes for CASSYSPGMQFF.